This T cell receptor (beta chain) was captured in a study of beta chain features in type 1 diabetes. Study context: All samples combined gave 107,917,701 sorted cells for examination.

This clone turned up a few times. Antigen: not known. Isolated RNA was reverse transcribed in full, so expressed TCRB transcripts were sequenced. The data were produced by immunoSEQ multiplex PCR, yet TCRdb's version contains in-frame clones alone and is incomplete. The sample contains almost 350,000 clones, 9.3% of which appear only once. Regarding the study as a whole: These data did not resolve whether HLA type affects TCRB rearrangement. TCRB CDR3 length was moderately but significantly reduced in all four CD4+ subsets of Type 1 diabetes patients.

Purities over 95% were achieved in all sorted populations. V lost 5 bases to trimming and J lost 6 bases; unmatched junction nucleotides: 4. This CDR3 has 14 residues. Germline-derived CDR1 and CDR2 are SGHTA and FQGNSA. Sequenced input: central memory CD4+ T cells from blood. The chain is built from TRBV7-2 and TRBJ2-2, with 9 bases aligning to TRBD1. The TCR originated in a man between 25 and 39 years old with type 1 diabetes. As DNA, the CDR3 is TGTGCCAGCAGCGCCTGGACAGGGGCCGGGGAGCTGTTTTTT. Translating it yields CASSAWTGAGELFF.